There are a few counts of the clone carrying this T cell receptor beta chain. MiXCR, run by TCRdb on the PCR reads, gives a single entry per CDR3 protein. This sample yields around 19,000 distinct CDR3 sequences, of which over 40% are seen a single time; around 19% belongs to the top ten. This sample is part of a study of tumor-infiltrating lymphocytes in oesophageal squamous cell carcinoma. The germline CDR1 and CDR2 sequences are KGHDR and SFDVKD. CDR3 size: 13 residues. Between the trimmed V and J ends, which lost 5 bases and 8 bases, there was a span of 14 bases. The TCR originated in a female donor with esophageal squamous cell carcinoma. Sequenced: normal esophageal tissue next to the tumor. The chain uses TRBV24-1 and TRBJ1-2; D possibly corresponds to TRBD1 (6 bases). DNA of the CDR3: TGTGCCACCAGTGGGTCAGGGGCGAGCGGCTACACCTTC. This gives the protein CATSGSGASGYTF.